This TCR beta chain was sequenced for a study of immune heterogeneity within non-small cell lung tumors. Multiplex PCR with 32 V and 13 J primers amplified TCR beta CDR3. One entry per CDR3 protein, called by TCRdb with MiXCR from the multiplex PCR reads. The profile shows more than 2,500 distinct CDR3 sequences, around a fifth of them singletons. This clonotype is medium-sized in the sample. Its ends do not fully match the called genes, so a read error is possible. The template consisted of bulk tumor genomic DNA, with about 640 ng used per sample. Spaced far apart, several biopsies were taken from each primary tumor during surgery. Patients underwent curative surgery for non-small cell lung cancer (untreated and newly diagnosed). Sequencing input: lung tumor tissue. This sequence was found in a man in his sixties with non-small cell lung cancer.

The CDR3 DNA sequence: TGTGCCAGCAGCCGCCTCGTCCGGGACCACCTCTGG. Translated, it gives CASSRLVRDHLW. The chain joins TRBV28 to TRBJ1-2; the D gene is possibly TRBD1 (5 bases). The CDR3 length is 12 residues. Germline V gene data show CDR1 as MDHEN and CDR2 as SYDVKM.